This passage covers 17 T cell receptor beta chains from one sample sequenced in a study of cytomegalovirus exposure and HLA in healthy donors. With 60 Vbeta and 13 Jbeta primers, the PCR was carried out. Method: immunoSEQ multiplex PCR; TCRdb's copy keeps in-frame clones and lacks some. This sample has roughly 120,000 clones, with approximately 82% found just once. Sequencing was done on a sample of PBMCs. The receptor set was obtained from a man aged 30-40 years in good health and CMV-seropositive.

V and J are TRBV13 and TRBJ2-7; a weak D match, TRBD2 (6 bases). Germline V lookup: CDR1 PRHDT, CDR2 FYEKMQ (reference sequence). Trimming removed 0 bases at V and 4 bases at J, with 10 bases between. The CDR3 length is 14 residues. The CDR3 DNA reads TGTGCCAGCAGCTTAGGAGGCGGGGCTTACGAGCAGTACTTC. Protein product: CASSLGGGAYEQYF.

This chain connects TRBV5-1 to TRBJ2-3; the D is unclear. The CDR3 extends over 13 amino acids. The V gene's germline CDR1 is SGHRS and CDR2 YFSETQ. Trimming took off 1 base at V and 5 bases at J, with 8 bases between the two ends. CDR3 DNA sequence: TGCGCCAGCAGCTTGATTTCGGGAGATACGCAGTATTTT. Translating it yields CASSLISGDTQYF. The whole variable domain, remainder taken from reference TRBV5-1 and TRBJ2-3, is KAGVTQTPRYLIKTRGQQVTLSCSPISGHRSVSWYQQTPGQGLQFLFEYFSETQRNKGNFPGRFSGRQFSNSRSEMNVSTLELGDSALYLCASSLISGDTQYFGPGTRLTVL.

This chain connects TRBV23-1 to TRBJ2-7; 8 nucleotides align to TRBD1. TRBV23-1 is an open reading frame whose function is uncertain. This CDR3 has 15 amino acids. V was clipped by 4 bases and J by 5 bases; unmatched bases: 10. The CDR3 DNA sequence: TGCGCCAGCAGTCGAGGAACAGGGGGGTTTGACGAGCAGTACGTC. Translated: CASSRGTGGFDEQYV.

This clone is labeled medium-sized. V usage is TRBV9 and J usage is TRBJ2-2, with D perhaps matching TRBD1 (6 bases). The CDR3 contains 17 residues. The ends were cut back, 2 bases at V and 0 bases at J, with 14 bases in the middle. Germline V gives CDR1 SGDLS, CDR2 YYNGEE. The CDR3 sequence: CASSVQQGTPNTGELFF. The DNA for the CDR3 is TGTGCCAGCAGCGTCCAACAGGGAACCCCGAACACCGGGGAGCTGTTTTTT.

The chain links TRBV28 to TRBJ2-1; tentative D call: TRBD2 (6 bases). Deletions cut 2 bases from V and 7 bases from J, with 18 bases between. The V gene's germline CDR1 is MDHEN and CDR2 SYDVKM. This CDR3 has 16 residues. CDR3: CASSLRFLARWNEQFF. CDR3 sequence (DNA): TGTGCCAGCAGTTTAAGGTTTCTAGCGCGCTGGAATGAGCAGTTCTTC.

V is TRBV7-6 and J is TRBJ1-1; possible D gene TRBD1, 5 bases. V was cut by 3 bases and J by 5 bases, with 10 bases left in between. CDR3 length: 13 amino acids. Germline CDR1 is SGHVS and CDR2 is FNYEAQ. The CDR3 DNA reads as TGTGCCAGCAGCTTGGGGGGGGGAACTGAAGCTTTCTTT. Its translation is CASSLGGGTEAFF.

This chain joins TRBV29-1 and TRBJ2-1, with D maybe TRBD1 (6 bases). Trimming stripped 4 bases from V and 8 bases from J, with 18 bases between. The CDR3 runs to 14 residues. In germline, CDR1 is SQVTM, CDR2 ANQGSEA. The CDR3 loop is CSVGGLAGADEQFF. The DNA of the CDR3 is TGCAGCGTTGGAGGGTTGGCAGGGGCGGATGAGCAGTTCTTC.

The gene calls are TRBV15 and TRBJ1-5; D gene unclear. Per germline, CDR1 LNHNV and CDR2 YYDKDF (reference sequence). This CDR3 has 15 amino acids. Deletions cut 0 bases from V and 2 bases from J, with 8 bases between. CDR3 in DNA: TGTGCCACCAGCAGAGATTTGTCAGGCAATCAGCCCCAGCATTTT. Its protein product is CATSRDLSGNQPQHF.

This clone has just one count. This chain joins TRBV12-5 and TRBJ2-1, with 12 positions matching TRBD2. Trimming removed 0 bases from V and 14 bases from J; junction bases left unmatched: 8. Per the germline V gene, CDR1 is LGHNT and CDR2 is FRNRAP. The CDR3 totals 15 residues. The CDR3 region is CASGLVLAGGPGEFF. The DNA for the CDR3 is TGTGCTAGTGGTTTGGTGCTAGCGGGAGGGCCCGGAGAGTTCTTC.

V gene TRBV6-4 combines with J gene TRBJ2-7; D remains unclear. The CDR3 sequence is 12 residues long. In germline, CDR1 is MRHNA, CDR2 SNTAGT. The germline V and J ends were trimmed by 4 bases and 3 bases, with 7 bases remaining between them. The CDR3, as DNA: TGTGCCAGCAGTGTAAACAGCTACGAGCAGTACGTC. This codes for CASSVNSYEQYV.

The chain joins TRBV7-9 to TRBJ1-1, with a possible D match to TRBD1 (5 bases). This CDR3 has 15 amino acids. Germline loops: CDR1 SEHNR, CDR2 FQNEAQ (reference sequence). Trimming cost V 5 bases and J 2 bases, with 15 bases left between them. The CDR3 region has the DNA TGTGCCAGCAGCCCCCTCGGGGGGGGTAACACTGAAGCTTTCTTT. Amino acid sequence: CASSPLGGGNTEAFF. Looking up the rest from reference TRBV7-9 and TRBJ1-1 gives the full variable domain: DTGVSQNPRHKITKRGQNVTFRCDPISEHNRLYWYRQTLGQGPEFLTYFQNEAQLEKSRLLSDRFSAERPKGSFSTLEIQRTEQGDSAMYLCASSPLGGGNTEAFFGQGTRLTVV.

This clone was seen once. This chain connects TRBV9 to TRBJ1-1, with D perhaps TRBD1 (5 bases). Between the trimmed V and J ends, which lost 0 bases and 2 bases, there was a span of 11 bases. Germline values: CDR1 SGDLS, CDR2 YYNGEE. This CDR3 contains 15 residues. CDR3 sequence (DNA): TGTGCCAGCAGCGTAGATTGGCAGGGTAACACTGAAGCTTTCTTT. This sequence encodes CASSVDWQGNTEAFF. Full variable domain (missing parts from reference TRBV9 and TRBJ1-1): DSGVTQTPKHLITATGQRVTLRCSPRSGDLSVYWYQQSLDQGLQFLIQYYNGEERAKGNILERFSAQQFPDLHSELNLSSLELGDSALYFCASSVDWQGNTEAFFGQGTRLTVV.

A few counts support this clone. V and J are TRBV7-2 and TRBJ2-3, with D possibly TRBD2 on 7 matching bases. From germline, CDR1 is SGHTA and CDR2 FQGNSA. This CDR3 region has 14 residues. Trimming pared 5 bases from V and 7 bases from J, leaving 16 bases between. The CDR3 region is CASSLRGGPNTQYF. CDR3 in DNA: TGTGCCAGCAGCCTGAGGGGGGGGCCGAATACGCAGTATTTT.

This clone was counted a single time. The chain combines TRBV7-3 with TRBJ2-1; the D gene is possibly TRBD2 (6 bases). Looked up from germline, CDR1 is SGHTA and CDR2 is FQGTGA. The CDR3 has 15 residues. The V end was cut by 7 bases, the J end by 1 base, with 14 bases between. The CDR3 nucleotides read TGTGCCAGCAACAATGACGGGGGTTCCTACAATGAGCAGTTCTTC. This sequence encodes CASNNDGGSYNEQFF.

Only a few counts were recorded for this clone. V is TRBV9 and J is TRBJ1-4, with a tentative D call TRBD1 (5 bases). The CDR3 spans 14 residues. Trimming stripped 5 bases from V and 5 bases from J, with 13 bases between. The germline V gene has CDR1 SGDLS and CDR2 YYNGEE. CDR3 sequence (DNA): TGTGCCAGCAGTTTCGTCAGACAGAATGAAAAACTGTTTTTT. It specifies CASSFVRQNEKLFF.

The CDR3 region has the DNA TGTGCCTGGAGTGTACCGGGGTCTAGCACAGATACGCAGTATTTT. Its protein is CAWSVPGSSTDTQYF. The chain has TRBV30 and TRBJ2-3, with a possible D match to TRBD2 (5 bases). The germline V gene has CDR1 GTSNPN and CDR2 SVGIG (reference sequence). Deletions cut 0 bases from V and 0 bases from J, with 10 bases between. The CDR3 covers 15 residues.

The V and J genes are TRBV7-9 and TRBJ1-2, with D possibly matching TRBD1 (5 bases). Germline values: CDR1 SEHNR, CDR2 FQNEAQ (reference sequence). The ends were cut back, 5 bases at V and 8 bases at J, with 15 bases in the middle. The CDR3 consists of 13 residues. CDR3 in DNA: TGTGCCAGCAGCGCCCGTGGGGGGTCCGGCTACACCTTC. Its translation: CASSARGGSGYTF.